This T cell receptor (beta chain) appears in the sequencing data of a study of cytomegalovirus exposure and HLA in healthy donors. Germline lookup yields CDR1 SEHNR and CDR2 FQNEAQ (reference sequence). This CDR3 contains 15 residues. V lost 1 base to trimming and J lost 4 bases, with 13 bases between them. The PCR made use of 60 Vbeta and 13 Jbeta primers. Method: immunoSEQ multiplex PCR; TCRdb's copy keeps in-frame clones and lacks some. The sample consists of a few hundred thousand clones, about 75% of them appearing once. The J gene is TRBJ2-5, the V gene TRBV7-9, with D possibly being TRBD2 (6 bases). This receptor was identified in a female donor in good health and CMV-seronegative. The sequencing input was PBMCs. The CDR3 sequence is CASSLGREQRETQYF. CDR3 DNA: TGTGCCAGCAGCTTAGGTCGGGAGCAACGAGAGACCCAGTACTTC.